The next 21 T cell receptor beta chains were all read from a single sample in a study of T cell responses to AZD1222 COVID-19 vaccine. TCRdb keeps only in-frame clones here, not all; method: immunoSEQ multiplex PCR. The sample has 250,000 to 300,000 clones, about 94% seen once. The sample in question was peripheral blood, obtained 28 days after the second AZD1222 dose. All receptors derive from an adult who received the AZD1222 COVID-19 vaccine.

The rearrangement uses TRBV19 and TRBJ1-3; maybe TRBD1 (6 bases). CDR3 length equals 17 residues. The V gene's germline CDR1 is LNHDA and CDR2 SQIVND (reference sequence). Trimming stripped 1 base from V and 0 bases from J, with 13 bases between. The CDR3 DNA follows: TGTGCCAGTAGTATAGTGGGGACACGTCTCTCTGGAAACACCATATATTTT. This gives the protein CASSIVGTRLSGNTIYF.

The chain uses TRBV2 and TRBJ2-1; D unresolved. The CDR3 sequence is 15 residues long. V lost 3 bases and J 1 base, leaving 10 bases between the germline ends. In germline, CDR1 is SNHLY, CDR2 FYNNEI. CDR3 sequence: CASSDETVSYNEQFF. CDR3 bases: TGTGCCAGCAGTGACGAGACGGTGTCCTACAATGAGCAGTTCTTC.

CDR3 bases: TGCGCCAGCAGCTCTACTAGCGGGAGGTCCGGGGAGCTGTTTTTT. It translates to CASSSTSGRSGELFF. The chain carries TRBV5-1 and TRBJ2-2, with 12 bases lining up with TRBD2. V gave up 3 bases and J gave up 6 bases; unmatched junction bases: 3. The CDR3 sequence is 15 residues long. The germline V gene has CDR1 SGHRS and CDR2 YFSETQ.

The V call is TRBV7-6, the J call TRBJ2-2; D is possibly TRBD1 (5 bases). The germline V and J ends were trimmed by 1 base and 3 bases, with 12 bases remaining between them. The germline CDR1 and CDR2 sequences are SGHVS and FNYEAQ. CDR3 length: 16 amino acids. CDR3 nucleotide sequence: TGTGCCAGCAGCTTAGAGGCAGGGTTGGACACCGGGGAGCTGTTTTTT. Protein sequence: CASSLEAGLDTGELFF. Together with reference TRBV7-6 and TRBJ2-2, the CDR3 gives the full variable domain: GAGVSQSPRYKVTKRGQDVALRCDPISGHVSLYWYRQALGQGPEFLTYFNYEAQQDKSGLPNDRFSAERPEGSISTLTIQRTEQRDSAMYRCASSLEAGLDTGELFFGEGSRLTVL.

The V call is TRBV20-1, the J call TRBJ2-1; D perhaps matches TRBD2 (5 bases). The CDR3 length is 15 residues. Germline V gives CDR1 DFQATT, CDR2 SNEGSKA (reference sequence). With 3 bases removed from V and 5 bases from J, the gap between germline ends came to 17 bases. The CDR3 loop reads CSASASSGAHNEQFF. The CDR3 DNA is TGCAGTGCTAGTGCTAGCTCCGGCGCTCACAATGAGCAGTTCTTC.

This chain links TRBV11-2 with TRBJ2-2, with D perhaps TRBD2 (6 bases). Germline CDR1 SGHAT, CDR2 FQNNGV. The CDR3 contains 13 residues. The V and J ends lost 1 base and 7 bases respectively, with 7 bases between them. The chain's CDR3 is CASSLVGGGELFF. The CDR3 DNA sequence: TGTGCCAGCAGCTTAGTGGGAGGCGGGGAGCTGTTTTTT.

The chain couples TRBV7-9 to TRBJ2-7, with 7 bases identical to TRBD1. The V gene end was trimmed by 5 bases and the J gene end by 0 bases; junction bases not matched to a gene: 4. Germline CDR1 SEHNR, CDR2 FQNEAQ (reference sequence). CDR3 length: 14 amino acids. The chain's CDR3 is CASSPRDSSYEQYF. CDR3 nucleotide sequence: TGTGCCAGCAGCCCACGGGACAGCTCCTACGAGCAGTACTTC. The variable domain in full, completed from reference TRBV7-9 and TRBJ2-7, reads DTGVSQNPRHKITKRGQNVTFRCDPISEHNRLYWYRQTLGQGPEFLTYFQNEAQLEKSRLLSDRFSAERPKGSFSTLEIQRTEQGDSAMYLCASSPRDSSYEQYFGPGTRLTVT.

J is TRBJ2-7 and V is TRBV18, with D possibly being TRBD2 (5 bases). CDR1 and CDR2 from the germline V gene are KGHSH and LQKENI. V gave up 2 bases and J gave up 2 bases, with 7 bases separating them. The CDR3 runs to 13 residues. CDR3 DNA sequence: TGTGCCAGCTCACCAATCGGGGCCTACGAGCAGTACTTC. Its protein is CASSPIGAYEQYF.

This chain links TRBV7-2 with TRBJ2-7; D unresolved. This CDR3 spans 13 amino acids. V was pared by 3 bases and J by 4 bases, with 10 bases between. Germline V gives CDR1 SGHTA, CDR2 FQGNSA. CDR3 region: CASSFARIYEQYF. In DNA, the CDR3 is TGTGCCAGCAGCTTTGCAAGGATATACGAGCAGTACTTC.

This clone showed up just once. The V and J genes are TRBV6-5 and TRBJ1-5; perhaps TRBD1 as D (5 bases). CDR1 is MNHEY and CDR2 is SVGAGI in the germline V gene. Trimming shortened V by 0 bases and J by 5 bases, and 11 bases separated the two germline ends. The CDR3 loop spans 15 amino acids. CDR3 coding DNA: TGTGCCAGCAGTTACTCGGCCAGGGACCATCAGCCCCAGCATTTT. It specifies CASSYSARDHQPQHF.

This sequence joins TRBV3-1 (or the pseudogene TRBV3-2) and TRBJ1-5; D is unclear. The length of the CDR3 is 13 residues. The V gene lost 0 bases and the J gene lost 5 bases, with 5 bases spanning the gap. Germline CDR1 and CDR2: LGHDT and YNNKEL (reference sequence). The CDR3 here is CASSQEGDQPQHF. The CDR3 DNA reads TGTGCCAGCAGCCAAGAGGGAGATCAGCCCCAGCATTTT.

The CDR3 DNA follows: TGCGCCAGCAGCTTGGGACAGGATTACGAGCAGTACTTC. Translating it yields CASSLGQDYEQYF. The gene calls are TRBV5-1 and TRBJ2-7, with D maybe TRBD1 (6 bases). Germline V gives CDR1 SGHRS, CDR2 YFSETQ. The CDR3 is 13 amino acids. V gave up 0 bases and J gave up 4 bases, with 8 bases separating them.

The chain employs TRBV27 and TRBJ2-2, with D unresolved. The CDR3 runs 16 residues. The germline CDR1 and CDR2 sequences are MNHEY and SMNVEV (reference sequence). Trimming removed 5 bases at V and 0 bases at J, with 13 bases between. The CDR3 spells CASSPKSLANTGELFF. CDR3 nucleotide sequence: TGTGCCAGCAGTCCTAAATCCTTGGCGAACACCGGGGAGCTGTTTTTT.

This clone was counted between two and nine times. V usage is TRBV7-2 and J usage is TRBJ1-5; D remains ambiguous. The CDR3 contains 15 residues. Trimming shortened V by 3 bases and J by 4 bases, and 13 bases separated the two germline ends. Germline lookup yields CDR1 SGHTA and CDR2 FQGNSA. CDR3 protein: CASSFAQLKNQPQHF. The CDR3 DNA follows: TGTGCCAGCAGCTTCGCACAGCTAAAAAATCAGCCCCAGCATTTT. Complete variable domain (other parts from reference TRBV7-2 and TRBJ1-5): GAGVSQSPSNKVTEKGKDVELRCDPISGHTALYWYRQSLGQGLEFLIYFQGNSAPDKSGLPSDRFSAERTGGSVSTLTIQRTQQEDSAVYLCASSFAQLKNQPQHFGDGTRLSIL.

This clone appeared once. The CDR3 DNA is TGTGCCAGCAGCAAACAGGGGGCAATAACCGGGGAGCTGTTTTTT. This gives the protein CASSKQGAITGELFF. The chain has TRBV7-8 and TRBJ2-2; TRBD1 aligns across 9 bases. The germline V gene has CDR1 SGHVS and CDR2 FQNEAQ. This CDR3 is 15 amino acids long. Trimming took 5 bases from V and 5 from J; bases not matched to a gene: 6.

The J gene is TRBJ1-5, the V gene TRBV29-1; 7 positions agree with TRBD1. Unmatched junction bases numbered 4, after V lost 4 bases and J lost 4 bases. The CDR3 extends over 13 amino acids. CDR1 and CDR2 from the germline V gene are SQVTM and ANQGSEA. The CDR3 nucleotides are TGCAGCGTTGGGACAGGCCCGAATCAGCCCCAGCATTTT. Amino acids: CSVGTGPNQPQHF.

A word on this clone: This sample also contains other DNA sequences that code for the same CDR3. The CDR3 protein is CASSFSGGNYGYTF. DNA for the CDR3: TGTGCCAGCAGTTTTTCTGGGGGAAACTATGGCTACACCTTC. V is TRBV28 and J is TRBJ1-2; TRBD1 is a possible D gene (5 bases). The germline V gene encodes CDR1 MDHEN and CDR2 SYDVKM. The V end was cut by 3 bases, the J end by 2 bases, with 10 bases between. This CDR3 has 14 amino acids.

The chain has TRBV11-3 and TRBJ2-3; the match to TRBD1 covers 12 bases. Germline-derived CDR1 and CDR2 are SGHNT and YENEEA. Trimming took 5 bases from V and 4 from J; bases not matched to a gene: 4. CDR3 length equals 15 residues. The CDR3 nucleotides are TGTGCCAGCAGCCCGGGACAGGGGGCTTCAGATACGCAGTATTTT. Translating gives CASSPGQGASDTQYF.

V usage is TRBV11-2 and J usage is TRBJ2-1; weak D call: TRBD2 (8 bases). CDR1 is SGHAT, CDR2 FQNNGV, per germline. Trimming cost V 5 bases and J 0 bases, with 17 bases left between them. This CDR3 is built from 17 residues. CDR3 protein: CASSRGGAGGSYNEQFF. The CDR3 region has the DNA TGTGCCAGCAGCCGGGGGGGCGCAGGGGGCTCCTACAATGAGCAGTTCTTC.

V gene TRBV13 combines with J gene TRBJ2-7, with 14 bases lining up with TRBD2. The CDR3 loop spans 16 amino acids. Germline trimming cut 8 bases from V and 4 bases from J; bases unmatched to any gene: 10. Germline CDR1 reads PRHDT; CDR2 reads FYEKMQ (reference sequence). The CDR3 is CASQYGTSGRGYEQYF. The CDR3 bases are TGTGCCAGCCAATACGGGACTAGCGGGAGAGGATACGAGCAGTACTTC.

This chain joins TRBV4-3 and TRBJ1-4, with a weak D call TRBD1 (6 bases). CDR1 is LGHNA and CDR2 is YSLEER in the germline V gene. V dropped 1 base and J dropped 5 bases, with 14 bases sitting between them. This CDR3 is 16 amino acids long. Here the CDR3 reads CASSQGLGQGNEKLFF. CDR3 nucleotides: TGCGCCAGCAGCCAAGGCCTGGGTCAGGGGAATGAAAAACTGTTTTTT.